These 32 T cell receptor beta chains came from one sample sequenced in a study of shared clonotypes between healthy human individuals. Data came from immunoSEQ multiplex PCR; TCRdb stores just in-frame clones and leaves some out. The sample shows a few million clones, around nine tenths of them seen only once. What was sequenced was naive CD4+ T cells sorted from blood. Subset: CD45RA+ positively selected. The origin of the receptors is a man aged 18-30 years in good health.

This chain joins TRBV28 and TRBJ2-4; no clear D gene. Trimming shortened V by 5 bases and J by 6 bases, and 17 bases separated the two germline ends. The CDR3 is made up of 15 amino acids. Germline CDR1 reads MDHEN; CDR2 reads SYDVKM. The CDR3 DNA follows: TGTGCCAGCAGTCATAGCTCTCTGGGGTTAAACATTCAGTACTTC. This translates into CASSHSSLGLNIQYF.

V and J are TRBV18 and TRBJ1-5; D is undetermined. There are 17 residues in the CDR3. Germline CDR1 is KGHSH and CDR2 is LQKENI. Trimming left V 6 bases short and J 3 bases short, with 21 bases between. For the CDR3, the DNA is TGTGCCAGCTCCCGATCTCGGCCTCGTCTAGACAATCAGCCCCAGCATTTT. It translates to CASSRSRPRLDNQPQHF.

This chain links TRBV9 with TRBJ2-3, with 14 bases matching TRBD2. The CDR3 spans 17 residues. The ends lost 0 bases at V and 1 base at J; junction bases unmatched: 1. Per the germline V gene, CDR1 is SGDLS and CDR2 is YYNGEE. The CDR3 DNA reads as TGTGCCAGCAGCGTAGGACTAGCGGGAGGGGGCACAGATACGCAGTATTTT. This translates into CASSVGLAGGGTDTQYF.

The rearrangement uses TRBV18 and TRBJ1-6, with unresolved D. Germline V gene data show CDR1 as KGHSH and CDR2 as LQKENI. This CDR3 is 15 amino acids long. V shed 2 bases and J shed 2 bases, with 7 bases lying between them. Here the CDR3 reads CASSPTGTYNSPLHF. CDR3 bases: TGTGCCAGCTCACCAACCGGGACCTATAATTCACCCCTCCACTTT.

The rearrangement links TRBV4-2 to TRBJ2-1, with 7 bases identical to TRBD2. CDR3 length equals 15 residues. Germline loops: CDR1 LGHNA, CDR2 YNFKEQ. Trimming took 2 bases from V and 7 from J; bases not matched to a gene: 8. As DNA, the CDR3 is TGTGCCAGCAGCCAACGGGAGGACTATACTAATGAGCAGTTCTTC. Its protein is CASSQREDYTNEQFF.

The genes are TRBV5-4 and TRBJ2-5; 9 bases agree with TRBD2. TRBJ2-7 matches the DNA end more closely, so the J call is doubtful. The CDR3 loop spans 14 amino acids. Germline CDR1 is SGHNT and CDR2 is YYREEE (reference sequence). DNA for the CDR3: TGTGCCAGCAGCTTTAGCGGGAGCATTCACGAGCAGTACTTC. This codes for CASSFSGSIHEQYF.

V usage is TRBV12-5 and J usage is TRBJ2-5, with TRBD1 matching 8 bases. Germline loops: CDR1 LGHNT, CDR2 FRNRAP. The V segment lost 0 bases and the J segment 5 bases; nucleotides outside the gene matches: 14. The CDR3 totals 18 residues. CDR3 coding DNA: TGTGCTAGTGGTTTGGTACGTGCAGGGGGCCTTTCCGGGGAGACCCAGTACTTC. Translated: CASGLVRAGGLSGETQYF.

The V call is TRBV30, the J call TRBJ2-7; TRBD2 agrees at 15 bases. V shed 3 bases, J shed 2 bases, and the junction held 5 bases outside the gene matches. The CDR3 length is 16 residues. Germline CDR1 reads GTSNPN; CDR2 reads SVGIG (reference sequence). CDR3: CAWRGRTSGRAYEQYF. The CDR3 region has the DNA TGTGCCTGGAGGGGAAGGACTAGCGGGAGGGCCTACGAGCAGTACTTC.

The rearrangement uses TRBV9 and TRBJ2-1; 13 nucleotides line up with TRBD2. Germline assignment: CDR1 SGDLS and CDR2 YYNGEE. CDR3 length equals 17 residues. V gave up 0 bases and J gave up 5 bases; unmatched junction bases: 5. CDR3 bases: TGTGCCAGCAGCGTAGGAGAGGGACTAGCGGGAAACAATGAGCAGTTCTTC. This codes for CASSVGEGLAGNNEQFF.

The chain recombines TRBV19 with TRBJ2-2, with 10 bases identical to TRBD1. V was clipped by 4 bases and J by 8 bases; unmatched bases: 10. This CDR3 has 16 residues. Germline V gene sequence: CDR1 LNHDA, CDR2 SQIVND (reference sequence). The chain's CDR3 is CASSSRDRGPRGELFF. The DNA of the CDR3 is TGTGCCAGTAGTAGCCGGGACAGGGGTCCCCGGGGGGAGCTGTTTTTT. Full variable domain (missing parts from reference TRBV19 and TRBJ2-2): DGGITQSPKYLFRKEGQNVTLSCEQNLNHDAMYWYRQDPGQGLRLIYYSQIVNDFQKGDIAEGYSVSREKKESFPLTVTSAQKNPTAFYLCASSSRDRGPRGELFFGEGSRLTVL.

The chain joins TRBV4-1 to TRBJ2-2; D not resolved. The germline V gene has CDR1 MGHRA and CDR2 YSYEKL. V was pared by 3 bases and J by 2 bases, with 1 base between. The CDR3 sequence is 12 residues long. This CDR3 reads CASSHNTGELFF. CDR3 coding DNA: TGCGCCAGCAGCCATAACACCGGGGAGCTGTTTTTT.

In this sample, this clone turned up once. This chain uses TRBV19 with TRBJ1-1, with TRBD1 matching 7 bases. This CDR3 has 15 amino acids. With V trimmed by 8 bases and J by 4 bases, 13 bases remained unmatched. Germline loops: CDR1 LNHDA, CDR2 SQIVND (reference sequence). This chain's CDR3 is CASRPQGYGGTEAFF. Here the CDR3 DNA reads TGTGCCAGTCGTCCACAGGGGTACGGGGGCACTGAAGCTTTCTTT.

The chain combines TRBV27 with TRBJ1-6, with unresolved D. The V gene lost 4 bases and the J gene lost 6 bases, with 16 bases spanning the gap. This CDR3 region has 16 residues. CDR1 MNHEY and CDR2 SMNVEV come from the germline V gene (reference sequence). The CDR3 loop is CASSSPWPKSNSPLHF. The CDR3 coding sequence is TGTGCCAGCAGTTCCCCCTGGCCGAAGAGTAATTCACCCCTCCACTTT.

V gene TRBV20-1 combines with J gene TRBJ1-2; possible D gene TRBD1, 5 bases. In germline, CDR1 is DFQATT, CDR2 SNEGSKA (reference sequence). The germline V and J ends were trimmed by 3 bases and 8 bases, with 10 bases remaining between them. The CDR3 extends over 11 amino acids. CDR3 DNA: TGCAGTGCTAGCGACAGCAACGGCTACACCTTC. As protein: CSASDSNGYTF.

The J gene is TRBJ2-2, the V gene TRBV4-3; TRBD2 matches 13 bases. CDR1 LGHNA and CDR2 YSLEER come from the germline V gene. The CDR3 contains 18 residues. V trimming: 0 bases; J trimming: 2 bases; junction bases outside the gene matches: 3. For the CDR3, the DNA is TGCGCCAGCAGCCAAGAAACTAGCGGGAGGGGTAACACCGGGGAGCTGTTTTTT. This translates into CASSQETSGRGNTGELFF.

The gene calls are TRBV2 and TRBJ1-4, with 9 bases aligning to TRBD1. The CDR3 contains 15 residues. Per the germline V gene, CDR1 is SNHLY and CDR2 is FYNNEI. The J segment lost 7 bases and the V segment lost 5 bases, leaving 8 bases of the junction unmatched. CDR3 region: CASSRTGERAEKLFF. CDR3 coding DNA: TGTGCCAGCAGTCGGACAGGGGAGCGCGCTGAAAAACTGTTTTTT.

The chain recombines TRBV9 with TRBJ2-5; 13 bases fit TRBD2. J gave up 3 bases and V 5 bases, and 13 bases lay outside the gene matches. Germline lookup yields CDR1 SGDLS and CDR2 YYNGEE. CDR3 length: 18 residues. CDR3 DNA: TGTGCCAGCAGGGACCCTCCGGGACTAGCGGGGAAAAAAGAGACCCAGTACTTC. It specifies CASRDPPGLAGKKETQYF.

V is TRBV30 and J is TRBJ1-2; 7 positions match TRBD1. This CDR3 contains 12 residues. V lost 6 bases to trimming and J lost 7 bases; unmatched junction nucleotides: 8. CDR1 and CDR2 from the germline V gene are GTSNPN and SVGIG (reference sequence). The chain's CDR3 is CACSGGKGGYTF. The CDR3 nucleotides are TGTGCCTGTTCAGGGGGAAAAGGTGGCTACACCTTC.

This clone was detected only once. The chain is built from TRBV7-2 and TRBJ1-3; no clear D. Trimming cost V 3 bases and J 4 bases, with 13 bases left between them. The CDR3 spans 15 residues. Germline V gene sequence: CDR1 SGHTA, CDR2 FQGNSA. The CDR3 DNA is TGTGCCAGCAGCTTGATCAGATCTCTGGGAAACACCATATATTTT. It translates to CASSLIRSLGNTIYF.

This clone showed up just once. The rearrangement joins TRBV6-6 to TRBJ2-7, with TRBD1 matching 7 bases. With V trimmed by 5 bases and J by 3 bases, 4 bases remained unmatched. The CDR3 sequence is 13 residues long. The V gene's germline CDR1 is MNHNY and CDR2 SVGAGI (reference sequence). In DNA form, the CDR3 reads TGTGCCAGCAGTCCAGGGGGAGACTACGAGCAGTACTTC. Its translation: CASSPGGDYEQYF.

CDR3 coding DNA: TGCGCCAGCAGGACGGCGGGGGGGCCCAATGAGCAGTTCTTC. Its protein product is CASRTAGGPNEQFF. The chain combines TRBV10-2 with TRBJ2-1; 9 bases fit TRBD2. The CDR3 consists of 14 residues. Germline lookup yields CDR1 WSHSY and CDR2 SAAADI. After removal of 6 bases from V and 6 bases from J, the junction contained 6 bases not matched to a gene.

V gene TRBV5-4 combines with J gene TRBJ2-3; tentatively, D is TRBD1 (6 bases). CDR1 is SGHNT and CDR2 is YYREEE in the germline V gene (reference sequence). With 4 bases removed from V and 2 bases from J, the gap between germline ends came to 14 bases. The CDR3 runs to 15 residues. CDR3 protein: CASSPADRNTDTQYF. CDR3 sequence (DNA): TGTGCCAGCAGCCCCGCGGACAGAAACACAGATACGCAGTATTTT.

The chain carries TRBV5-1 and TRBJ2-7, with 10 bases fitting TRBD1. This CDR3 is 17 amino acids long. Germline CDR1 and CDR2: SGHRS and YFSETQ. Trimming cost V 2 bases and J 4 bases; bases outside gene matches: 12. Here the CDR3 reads CASSFKDGGQGRYEQYF. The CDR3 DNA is TGCGCCAGCAGCTTCAAGGATGGGGGACAGGGGAGGTACGAGCAGTACTTC. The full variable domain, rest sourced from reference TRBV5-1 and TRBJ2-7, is KAGVTQTPRYLIKTRGQQVTLSCSPISGHRSVSWYQQTPGQGLQFLFEYFSETQRNKGNFPGRFSGRQFSNSRSEMNVSTLELGDSALYLCASSFKDGGQGRYEQYFGPGTRLTVT.

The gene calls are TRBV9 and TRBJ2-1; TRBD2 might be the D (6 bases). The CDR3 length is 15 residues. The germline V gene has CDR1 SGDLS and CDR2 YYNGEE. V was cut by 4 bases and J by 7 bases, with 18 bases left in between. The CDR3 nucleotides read TGTGCCAGCAGCCCCCATCCCGGGAGCGGAAATGAGCAGTTCTTC. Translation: CASSPHPGSGNEQFF.

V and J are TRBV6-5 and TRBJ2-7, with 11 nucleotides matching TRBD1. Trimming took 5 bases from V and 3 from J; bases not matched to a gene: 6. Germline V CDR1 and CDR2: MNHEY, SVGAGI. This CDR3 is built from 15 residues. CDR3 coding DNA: TGTGCCAGCAGTGCTCCGGGACAGGGGGTCTACGAGCAGTACTTC. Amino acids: CASSAPGQGVYEQYF.

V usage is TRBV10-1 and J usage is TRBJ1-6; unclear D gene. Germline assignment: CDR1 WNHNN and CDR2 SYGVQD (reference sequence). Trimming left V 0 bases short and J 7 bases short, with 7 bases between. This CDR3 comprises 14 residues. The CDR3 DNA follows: TGCGCCAGCAGTGAGTCGATCCCGAATTCACCCCTCCACTTT. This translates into CASSESIPNSPLHF.

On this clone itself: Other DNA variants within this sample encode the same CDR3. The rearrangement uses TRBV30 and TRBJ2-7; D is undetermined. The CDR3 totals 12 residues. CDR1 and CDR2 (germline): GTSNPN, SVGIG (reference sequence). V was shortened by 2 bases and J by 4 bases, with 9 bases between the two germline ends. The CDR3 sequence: CAWSSTVYEQYF. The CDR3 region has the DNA TGTGCCTGGAGTTCGACTGTGTACGAGCAGTACTTC.

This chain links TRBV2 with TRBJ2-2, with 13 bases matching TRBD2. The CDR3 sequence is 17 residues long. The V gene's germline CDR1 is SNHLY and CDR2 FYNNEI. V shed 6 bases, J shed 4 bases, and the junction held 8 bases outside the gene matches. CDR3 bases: TGTGCCAGCAGCGAATGGACTAGCGGGGGTGTCACCGGGGAGCTGTTTTTT. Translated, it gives CASSEWTSGGVTGELFF.

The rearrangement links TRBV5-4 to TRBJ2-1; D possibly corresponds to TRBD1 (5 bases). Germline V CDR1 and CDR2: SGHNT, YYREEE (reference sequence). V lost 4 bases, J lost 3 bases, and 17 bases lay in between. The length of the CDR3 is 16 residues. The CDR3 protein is CASSQKGRSVYNEQFF. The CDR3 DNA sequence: TGTGCCAGCAGCCAGAAGGGGCGTTCCGTCTACAATGAGCAGTTCTTC.

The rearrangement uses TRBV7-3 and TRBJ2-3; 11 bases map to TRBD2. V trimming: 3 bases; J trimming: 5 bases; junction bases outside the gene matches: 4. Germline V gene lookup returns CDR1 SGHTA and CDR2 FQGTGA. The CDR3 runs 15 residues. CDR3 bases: TGTGCCAGCAGCTTTTCCGGGACTAGCGGAGATACGCAGTATTTT. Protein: CASSFSGTSGDTQYF. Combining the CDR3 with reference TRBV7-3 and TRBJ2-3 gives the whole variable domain GAGVSQTPSNKVTEKGKYVELRCDPISGHTALYWYRQSLGQGPEFLIYFQGTGAADDSGLPNDRFFAVRPEGSVSTLKIQRTERGDSAVYLCASSFSGTSGDTQYFGPGTRLTVL.

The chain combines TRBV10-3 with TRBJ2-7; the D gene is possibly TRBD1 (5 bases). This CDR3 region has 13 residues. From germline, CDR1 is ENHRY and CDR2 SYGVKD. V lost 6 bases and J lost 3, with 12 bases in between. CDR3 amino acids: CAIRTDRFYEQYF. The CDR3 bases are TGTGCCATCAGAACCGACAGATTCTACGAGCAGTACTTC.

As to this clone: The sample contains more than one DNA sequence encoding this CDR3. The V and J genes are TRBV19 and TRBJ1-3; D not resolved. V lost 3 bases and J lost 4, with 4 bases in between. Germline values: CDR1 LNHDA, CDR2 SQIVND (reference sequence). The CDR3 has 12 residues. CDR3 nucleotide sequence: TGTGCCAGTAGTATCCCCGGAAACACCATATATTTT. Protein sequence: CASSIPGNTIYF.